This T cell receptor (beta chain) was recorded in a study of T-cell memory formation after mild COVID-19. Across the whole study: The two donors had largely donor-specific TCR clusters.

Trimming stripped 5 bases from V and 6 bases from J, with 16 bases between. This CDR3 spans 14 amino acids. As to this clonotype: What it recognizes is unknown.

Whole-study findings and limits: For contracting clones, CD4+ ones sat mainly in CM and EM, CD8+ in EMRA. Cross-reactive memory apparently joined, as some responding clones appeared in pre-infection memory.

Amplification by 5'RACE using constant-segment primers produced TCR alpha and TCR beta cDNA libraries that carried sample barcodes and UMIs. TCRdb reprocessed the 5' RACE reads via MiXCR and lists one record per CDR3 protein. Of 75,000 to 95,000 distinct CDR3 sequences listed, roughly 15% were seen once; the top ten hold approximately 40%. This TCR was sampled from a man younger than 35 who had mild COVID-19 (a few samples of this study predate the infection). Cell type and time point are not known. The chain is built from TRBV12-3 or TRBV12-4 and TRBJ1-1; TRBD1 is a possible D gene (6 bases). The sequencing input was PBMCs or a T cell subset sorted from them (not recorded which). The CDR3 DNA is TGTGCCAGCAGTCCGGTGGACAGACGGGCTGAAGCTTTCTTT. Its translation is CASSPVDRRAEAFF.